A single sample is the source of the 25 T cell receptor beta chains below, sequenced in a study of T-cell memory formation after mild COVID-19. TCRdb re-called the 5' RACE reads through MiXCR, storing one row per CDR3 protein. This sample has hundreds of thousands of distinct CDR3 sequences, with about a fifth found just once. The sequencing sample was made of PBMCs or a T cell subset sorted from them (not recorded which). The receptor source for this set is an adult woman who had mild COVID-19 (a few samples of this study predate the infection). Cell type and time point are not known.

The J gene is TRBJ1-2, the V gene TRBV29-1, with a weak D call TRBD1 (5 bases). Germline CDR1 reads SQVTM; CDR2 reads ANQGSEA. This CDR3 has 13 amino acids. Trimming stripped 3 bases from V and 0 bases from J, with 8 bases between. The CDR3 DNA sequence: TGCAGCGTTGAGGGACGAGCTAACTATGGCTACACCTTC. Protein product: CSVEGRANYGYTF. The variable domain in full, with the rest retrieved from reference TRBV29-1 and TRBJ1-2, is SAVISQKPSRDICQRGTSLTIQCQVDSQVTMMFWYRQQPGQSLTLIATANQGSEATYESGFVIDKFPISRPNLTFSTLTVSNMSPEDSSIYLCSVEGRANYGYTFGSGTRLTVV.

This chain connects TRBV7-8 to TRBJ2-3, with 13 bases that match TRBD2. J was trimmed by 6 bases and V by 5 bases; bases with no gene match: 11. This CDR3 comprises 17 residues. CDR1 and CDR2 (germline): SGHVS, FQNEAQ. CDR3 nucleotides: TGTGCCAGCAGCCCCTACCGGACTAGCGGGGGCGCGGATACGCAGTATTTT. Translating it yields CASSPYRTSGGADTQYF. The variable domain in full, with the rest retrieved from reference TRBV7-8 and TRBJ2-3, is GAGVSQSPRYKVAKRGQDVALRCDPISGHVSLFWYQQALGQGPEFLTYFQNEAQLDKSGLPSDRFFAERPEGSVSTLKIQRTQQEDSAVYLCASSPYRTSGGADTQYFGPGTRLTVL.

The V and J genes are TRBV19 and TRBJ2-1, with 8 bases identical to TRBD2. This CDR3 has 16 residues. V dropped 5 bases and J dropped 4; count of bases not matched to a gene: 10. CDR1 and CDR2 from the germline V gene are LNHDA and SQIVND (reference sequence). The CDR3 nucleotides are TGTGCCAGTAGTCGGGATGGGGCGGGGGGATACAATGAGCAGTTCTTC. It encodes CASSRDGAGGYNEQFF.

This clonotype was counted between two and nine times. The genes are TRBV7-2 and TRBJ2-3; the D gene is possibly TRBD2 (6 bases). The CDR3 runs to 16 residues. Trimming took 5 bases from V and 1 from J, leaving 16 bases between them. The germline V gene has CDR1 SGHTA and CDR2 FQGNSA. The CDR3 sequence is CASSPRGGWGTDTQYF. The CDR3 region has the DNA TGTGCCAGCAGCCCCCGTGGAGGGTGGGGCACAGATACGCAGTATTTT.

Remarks on this clonotype: At one boundary the junction diverges from the germline segment, which might be a read error. CDR3 loop: CSSSHFPMGTEAFF. CDR3 DNA: TGCTCCAGCAGCCACTTCCCCATGGGCACTGAAGCTTTCTTT. The chain employs TRBV4-3 and TRBJ1-1; no reliable D call. This CDR3 contains 14 residues. The germline V gene encodes CDR1 LGHNA and CDR2 YSLEER.

The rearrangement uses TRBV9 and TRBJ2-3, with TRBD1 matching over 7 bases. The CDR3 has 14 amino acids. The V gene's germline CDR1 is SGDLS and CDR2 YYNGEE. With V trimmed by 3 bases and J by 1 base, 2 bases remained unmatched. The CDR3 DNA reads as TGTGCCAGCAGCGGCGGACAGGGCACAGATACGCAGTATTTT. It codes for CASSGGQGTDTQYF.

The chain employs TRBV13 and TRBJ2-3, with D hard to call. V lost 7 bases and J lost 0, with 8 bases in between. CDR1 and CDR2 from the germline V gene are PRHDT and FYEKMQ (reference sequence). This CDR3 comprises 13 residues. The CDR3 DNA is TGTGCCAGCACGCTCGCCAGCACAGATACGCAGTATTTT. As protein: CASTLASTDTQYF.

This clonotype was observed a few times. One end of the junction varies from germline; a read error may be responsible. V usage is TRBV19 and J usage is TRBJ1-2; D is uncertain. CDR1 is LNHDA and CDR2 is SQIVND in the germline V gene (reference sequence). The CDR3 is 13 residues long. The CDR3 region is CSSSISGINGYTF. The CDR3 DNA sequence: TGTTCCAGTAGTATATCCGGGATTAATGGCTACACCTTC.

In this sample, this clonotype turned up a few times. The chain uses TRBV6-1 and TRBJ1-5, with D possibly TRBD1 on 6 matching bases. The CDR3 loop spans 14 amino acids. The V end lost 6 bases, the J end lost 0 bases, and 9 bases lay between the germline ends. CDR1 is MNHNS, CDR2 SASEGT, per germline. CDR3 in DNA: TGTGCCAGCAGGCGGGACACTAGCAATCAGCCCCAGCATTTT. This sequence encodes CASRRDTSNQPQHF.

This clonotype was seen at least ten times. The rearrangement uses TRBV5-1 and TRBJ2-2; 8 bases are shared with TRBD1. The CDR3 is 18 amino acids. Germline assignment: CDR1 SGHRS and CDR2 YFSETQ. The J segment lost 2 bases and the V segment lost 4 bases, leaving 13 bases of the junction unmatched. CDR3 bases: TGCGCCAGCAGCCCTCGCGACAGGGGCGGTATTAACACCGGGGAGCTGTTTTTT. Protein product: CASSPRDRGGINTGELFF.

CDR3 in DNA: TGTGCCAGCAGTTACCGAAGAGGCGAGCAGTACTTC. Protein: CASSYRRGEQYF. The V call is TRBV6-5, the J call TRBJ2-7; D remains unclear. V lost 2 bases, J lost 6 bases, and 8 bases lay in between. Germline V gene data show CDR1 as MNHEY and CDR2 as SVGAGI. The CDR3 runs to 12 residues.

For the CDR3, the DNA is TGTGCCAGCAGTTATGGGACAGGCACAAACACAGATACGCAGTATTTT. This sequence encodes CASSYGTGTNTDTQYF. This chain links TRBV25-1 with TRBJ2-3; 8 nucleotides align to TRBD1. The CDR3 sequence is 16 residues long. Losses at the gene ends were 5 bases for V and 2 bases for J; bases not matched to a gene: 9. Germline CDR1 reads MGHDK; CDR2 reads SYGVNS.

The chain links TRBV7-9 to TRBJ2-5; D is ambiguous. This CDR3 comprises 15 residues. V was shortened by 4 bases and J by 2 bases, with 14 bases between the two germline ends. Germline loops: CDR1 SEHNR, CDR2 FQNEAQ (reference sequence). For the CDR3, the DNA is TGTGCCAGCAGCTGGAACACCCCCCGGCAAGAGACCCAGTACTTC. This sequence encodes CASSWNTPRQETQYF.

This clonotype has only a few counts. The chain employs TRBV9 and TRBJ2-5, with D tentatively TRBD2 (7 bases). The CDR3 contains 16 residues. Trimming shortened V by 0 bases and J by 2 bases, and 14 bases separated the two germline ends. Germline V gene data show CDR1 as SGDLS and CDR2 as YYNGEE. This CDR3 is CASSVGTGGGQETQYF. The CDR3 DNA reads TGTGCCAGCAGCGTAGGAACGGGGGGCGGACAAGAGACCCAGTACTTC.

The CDR3 is CAWSVRWAGEAKNIQYF. The DNA of the CDR3 is TGTGCCTGGAGTGTACGTTGGGCAGGGGAGGCCAAAAACATTCAGTACTTC. The chain uses TRBV30 and TRBJ2-4; D possibly corresponds to TRBD1 (6 bases). The CDR3 covers 17 residues. Germline V CDR1 and CDR2: GTSNPN, SVGIG (reference sequence). Trimming took off 0 bases at V and 1 base at J, with 16 bases between the two ends.

This clonotype appeared a few times. V usage is TRBV7-2 and J usage is TRBJ2-1; the D gene could be TRBD1 or TRBD2 (6 bases each). Per the germline V gene, CDR1 is SGHTA and CDR2 is FQGNSA. The length of the CDR3 is 14 residues. The V and J ends lost 3 bases and 6 bases respectively, with 12 bases between them. In DNA, the CDR3 is TGTGCCAGCAGCTTTTCCAGGGGAGGCAATGAGCAGTTCTTC. Its protein is CASSFSRGGNEQFF.

A few counts support this clonotype. This chain links TRBV12-3 or TRBV12-4 with TRBJ2-3; D is uncertain. The CDR3 contains 15 residues. The V end lost 6 bases, the J end lost 3 bases, and 16 bases lay between the germline ends. The CDR3 DNA reads as TGTGCCAGCAGCCCGCAGCCGGTATTTACAGATACGCAGTATTTT. Translated, it gives CASSPQPVFTDTQYF.

This clonotype was seen more than once but under ten times. The rearrangement uses TRBV12-3 or TRBV12-4 and TRBJ1-1; TRBD1 agrees at 9 bases. The CDR3 is made up of 16 amino acids. The V segment lost 6 bases and the J segment 3 bases; nucleotides outside the gene matches: 11. CDR3 sequence (DNA): TGTGCCAGCAGCCAACGTCCCGGGACAGGGTACACTGAAGCTTTCTTT. This gives the protein CASSQRPGTGYTEAFF.

This clonotype was observed a handful of times. This chain uses TRBV3-1 with TRBJ2-7; D remains unclear. CDR1 and CDR2 (germline): LGHDT, YNNKEL (reference sequence). The CDR3 loop spans 13 amino acids. Trimming stripped 0 bases from V and 3 bases from J, with 6 bases between. CDR3 region: CASSQDGVYEQYF. Here the CDR3 DNA reads TGTGCCAGCAGCCAAGATGGGGTCTACGAGCAGTACTTC.

The chain links TRBV12-3 or TRBV12-4 to TRBJ2-1; D is perhaps TRBD1 or TRBD2 (5 bases each). This CDR3 contains 13 residues. V was cut by 6 bases and J by 9 bases, with 15 bases left in between. The CDR3 DNA sequence: TGTGCCAGCAGCAGGGAGAGGGTTGGTGAGCAGTTCTTC. Translating it yields CASSRERVGEQFF.

This clonotype was counted a few times. The V call is TRBV7-2, the J call TRBJ2-1; D ambiguous. The CDR3 length is 15 residues. V lost 1 base and J 4 bases, leaving 11 bases between the germline ends. CDR1 is SGHTA, CDR2 FQGNSA, per germline. The CDR3 nucleotides read TGTGCCAGCAGCTTAGGGGGTGCCACTTACAATGAGCAGTTCTTC. Protein product: CASSLGGATYNEQFF.

The chain uses TRBV29-1 and TRBJ1-1; a possible D gene is TRBD1 (5 bases). This CDR3 comprises 12 residues. The germline CDR1 and CDR2 sequences are SQVTM and ANQGSEA. Trimming left V 3 bases short and J 8 bases short, with 13 bases between. CDR3: CSVEGVPAEAFF. In nucleotides, the CDR3 is TGCAGCGTTGAGGGGGTACCAGCAGAAGCTTTCTTT.

Many counts were recorded for this clonotype. The chain links TRBV20-1 to TRBJ2-3; D unresolved. CDR3 length: 12 amino acids. Germline-derived CDR1 and CDR2 are DFQATT and SNEGSKA (reference sequence). V was cut by 0 bases and J by 4 bases, with 5 bases left in between. CDR3 coding DNA: TGCAGTGCTAGAGATGGGTCAGATACGCAGTATTTT. It translates to CSARDGSDTQYF.

This clonotype was detected ten times or more. The V and J genes are TRBV5-5 and TRBJ2-2; 8 positions match TRBD1. Looked up from germline, CDR1 is SGHKS and CDR2 is YYEKEE (reference sequence). The CDR3 consists of 16 residues. V dropped 1 base and J dropped 2; count of bases not matched to a gene: 4. The CDR3 spells CASSLPGTGNTGELFF. CDR3 nucleotide sequence: TGTGCCAGCAGCTTGCCTGGGACAGGAAACACCGGGGAGCTGTTTTTT.

This chain joins TRBV7-9 and TRBJ2-7; 8 nucleotides align to TRBD2. Germline CDR1 is SEHNR and CDR2 is FQNEAQ (reference sequence). The V segment lost 5 bases and the J segment 7 bases; nucleotides outside the gene matches: 7. CDR3 size: 13 residues. Here the CDR3 reads CASSPREGREQYF. For the CDR3, the DNA is TGTGCCAGCAGCCCCCGGGAGGGGAGGGAGCAGTACTTC.